Below are 10 T cell receptor beta chains sequenced from a single sample in a study of cytomegalovirus exposure and HLA in healthy donors. The data were produced by immunoSEQ multiplex PCR, yet TCRdb's version contains in-frame clones alone and is incomplete. The sample carries roughly 270,000 clones, roughly 90% recorded once. Specimen: PBMCs. The receptors stem from a woman younger than 30 in good health and CMV-seronegative.

The rearrangement joins TRBV6-6 to TRBJ2-5; D may be TRBD1 (6 bases). This CDR3 is 15 amino acids long. V shed 0 bases and J shed 1 base, with 9 bases lying between them. CDR1 MNHNY and CDR2 SVGAGI come from the germline V gene (reference sequence). The CDR3 DNA follows: TGTGCCAGCAGTTACTCGGGGGCTATCCAAGAGACCCAGTACTTC. This sequence encodes CASSYSGAIQETQYF.

This chain links TRBV4-1 with TRBJ2-1; 15 bases match TRBD2. From germline, CDR1 is MGHRA and CDR2 YSYEKL. J gave up 7 bases and V 4 bases, and 5 bases lay outside the gene matches. The CDR3 is 16 residues long. The CDR3 protein is CASSPPGLAGGNEQFF. In DNA form, the CDR3 reads TGCGCCAGCAGCCCGCCAGGACTAGCGGGAGGGAATGAGCAGTTCTTC.

The rearrangement joins TRBV10-3 to TRBJ2-7; a possible D gene is TRBD1 (6 bases). The germline CDR1 and CDR2 sequences are ENHRY and SYGVKD. The CDR3 runs to 15 residues. Trimming removed 6 bases at V and 3 bases at J, with 18 bases between. CDR3 DNA: TGTGCCATCAGCCCCGACAGGTTGTCCGGCTACGAGCAGTACTTC. Translation: CAISPDRLSGYEQYF.

The rearrangement uses TRBV9 and TRBJ2-1; unclear D gene. Germline V gene data show CDR1 as SGDLS and CDR2 as YYNGEE. V lost 0 bases, J lost 0 bases, and 10 bases lay in between. CDR3 length equals 16 residues. This CDR3 reads CASSVGTRSSYNEQFF. CDR3 nucleotides: TGTGCCAGCAGCGTAGGCACCCGTAGCTCCTACAATGAGCAGTTCTTC. Looking up the rest from reference TRBV9 and TRBJ2-1 gives the full variable domain: DSGVTQTPKHLITATGQRVTLRCSPRSGDLSVYWYQQSLDQGLQFLIQYYNGEERAKGNILERFSAQQFPDLHSELNLSSLELGDSALYFCASSVGTRSSYNEQFFGPGTRLTVL.

This chain connects TRBV19 to TRBJ1-1; 7 bases line up with TRBD1. Germline V gene lookup returns CDR1 LNHDA and CDR2 SQIVND (reference sequence). The CDR3 is 13 amino acids. Trimming removed 6 bases from V and 3 bases from J; junction bases left unmatched: 4. This CDR3 is CASRNTGDTEAFF. CDR3 sequence (DNA): TGTGCCAGTAGGAACACAGGGGACACTGAAGCTTTCTTT.

This clone has just one count. V gene TRBV27 combines with J gene TRBJ2-7, with 7 bases aligning to TRBD1. CDR3 size: 12 residues. CDR1 is MNHEY, CDR2 SMNVEV, per germline (reference sequence). The V gene end was trimmed by 3 bases and the J gene end by 5 bases; junction bases not matched to a gene: 1. CDR3 DNA sequence: TGTGCCAGCAGTTTGACAGGGCACGAGCAGTACTTC. This encodes CASSLTGHEQYF.

The chain links TRBV30 to TRBJ1-1, with D tentatively TRBD1 (6 bases). There are 13 residues in the CDR3. The germline gives CDR1 GTSNPN, CDR2 SVGIG (reference sequence). The V and J ends lost 3 bases and 4 bases respectively, with 12 bases between them. CDR3 sequence: CAWSFQGPTEAFF. CDR3 nucleotides: TGTGCCTGGAGCTTCCAGGGGCCCACTGAAGCTTTCTTT.

CDR3 nucleotide sequence: TGTGCCAGCAGCCGCCAGGGGACAGATACGCAGTATTTT. Its protein is CASSRQGTDTQYF. The V and J genes are TRBV7-2 and TRBJ2-3, with D perhaps TRBD1 (6 bases). CDR1 is SGHTA and CDR2 is FQGNSA in the germline V gene. V was shortened by 5 bases and J by 3 bases, with 9 bases between the two germline ends. CDR3 size: 13 residues.

This clone appeared a few times. The rearrangement joins TRBV6-1 to TRBJ2-7, with 11 positions matching TRBD1. The CDR3 loop spans 13 amino acids. Per the germline V gene, CDR1 is MNHNS and CDR2 is SASEGT. J gave up 5 bases and V 8 bases, and 5 bases lay outside the gene matches. The CDR3 loop is CASAADRGHEQYF. DNA of the CDR3: TGTGCCAGCGCTGCGGACAGGGGGCACGAGCAGTACTTC.

V is TRBV28 and J is TRBJ1-4; D gene unclear. Germline CDR1 and CDR2: MDHEN and SYDVKM. The CDR3 covers 16 residues. Trimming cost V 6 bases and J 7 bases, with 21 bases left between them. DNA for the CDR3: TGTGCCAGCAGCACGGCTTGGGAGAGGGATAGTGAAAAACTGTTTTTT. Protein product: CASSTAWERDSEKLFF.